This TCR beta chain originates from a study of OX40 agonist ivuxolimab in advanced cancers. The data were produced by immunoSEQ multiplex PCR, yet TCRdb's version contains in-frame clones alone and is incomplete. The data show roughly 89,000 clones, about nine tenths seen once. The length of the CDR3 is 14 residues. J gave up 8 bases and V 5 bases, and 10 bases lay outside the gene matches. Per the germline V gene, CDR1 is SGHRS and CDR2 is YFSETQ. The chain carries TRBV5-1 and TRBJ2-1, with 7 bases fitting TRBD1. Material: CD4+ or CD8+ T cells sorted from blood, obtained in a trial of the OX40 agonist ivuxolimab. This TCR came from an adult with an advanced solid tumor such as melanoma, head and neck, liver or kidney cancer. The CDR3 DNA is TGCGCCAGCAGTTTACAGGGGACGATCGATGAGCAGTTCTTC. Residues: CASSLQGTIDEQFF.